These 15 T cell receptor beta chains were all obtained from the same sample, sequenced in a study of T cell responses to AZD1222 COVID-19 vaccine. Here immunoSEQ multiplex PCR was the method, and the copy in TCRdb shows in-frame clones only, minus some. The sample consists of some 180,000 clones, 80% to 95% of them appearing once. The sequencing used peripheral blood, collected 28 days after the second AZD1222 dose. The receptors stem from an adult who received the AZD1222 COVID-19 vaccine.

The chain recombines TRBV28 with TRBJ2-5, with D perhaps TRBD1 (5 bases). CDR1 and CDR2 (germline): MDHEN, SYDVKM. The CDR3 runs 14 residues. V shed 6 bases and J shed 5 bases, with 16 bases lying between them. CDR3 sequence (DNA): TGTGCCAGCAGCCCAGGGTCAGGGTATGAGACCCAGTACTTC. Translation gives CASSPGSGYETQYF.

The rearrangement links TRBV7-6 to TRBJ1-1; D might be TRBD1 (5 bases). Germline-derived CDR1 and CDR2 are SGHVS and FNYEAQ. V lost 5 bases and J lost 0, with 13 bases in between. This CDR3 has 15 amino acids. The CDR3 DNA is TGTGCCAGCAGCAACGGGGCGGCCTTGAACACTGAAGCTTTCTTT. Amino acid sequence: CASSNGAALNTEAFF.

There are a few counts of this clone. V usage is TRBV20-1 and J usage is TRBJ2-2; no definite D call. The germline gives CDR1 DFQATT, CDR2 SNEGSKA (reference sequence). CDR3 size: 11 residues. The CDR3 DNA sequence: TGCAGCGCGCTAAACACCGGGGAGCTGTTTTTT. Its translation: CSALNTGELFF.

V usage is TRBV3-1 (or the pseudogene TRBV3-2) and J usage is TRBJ2-1, with 9 bases fitting TRBD2. The CDR3 runs 16 residues. Germline loops: CDR1 LGHDT, CDR2 YNNKEL (reference sequence). Germline trimming cut 4 bases from V and 6 bases from J; bases unmatched to any gene: 10. The CDR3 is CASSPPRSGGFNEQFF. The CDR3 DNA reads as TGTGCCAGCAGCCCCCCCAGGAGCGGGGGGTTCAATGAGCAGTTCTTC.

V gene TRBV2 combines with J gene TRBJ1-5, with D maybe TRBD1 (6 bases). This CDR3 spans 14 amino acids. Germline V gives CDR1 SNHLY, CDR2 FYNNEI. V lost 8 bases and J 3 bases, leaving 14 bases between the germline ends. CDR3: CASATGLFNQPQHF. Here the CDR3 DNA reads TGTGCCAGCGCTACAGGGCTATTCAATCAGCCCCAGCATTTT.

The V and J genes are TRBV2 and TRBJ1-1; TRBD1 might be the D (6 bases). The CDR3 totals 14 residues. Germline V gene sequence: CDR1 SNHLY, CDR2 FYNNEI. Trimming pared 6 bases from V and 2 bases from J, leaving 13 bases between. The CDR3 loop reads CASRYGQSNTEAFF. CDR3 sequence (DNA): TGTGCCAGCAGATATGGACAGAGCAACACTGAAGCTTTCTTT.

This chain uses TRBV28 with TRBJ1-5, with TRBD1 matching over 9 bases. CDR1 MDHEN and CDR2 SYDVKM come from the germline V gene. The CDR3 totals 16 residues. V lost 6 bases to trimming and J lost 3 bases; unmatched junction nucleotides: 9. The CDR3 DNA is TGTGCCAGCAGGCACGGGGACAGGGCCTACAATCAGCCCCAGCATTTT. It encodes CASRHGDRAYNQPQHF.

Here the CDR3 DNA reads TGCGCCAGCAGCCAAGCTCTTGACAGGGTGCAGGCGACCCAGTACTTC. Protein: CASSQALDRVQATQYF. The rearrangement links TRBV4-3 to TRBJ2-5; TRBD1 matches 7 bases. V lost 1 base, J lost 7 bases, and 12 bases stayed unmatched. CDR1 is LGHNA and CDR2 is YSLEER in the germline V gene. CDR3 size: 16 residues.

The rearrangement links TRBV30 to TRBJ2-2; TRBD2 matches 8 bases. The CDR3 covers 15 residues. Germline V gives CDR1 GTSNPN, CDR2 SVGIG (reference sequence). Trimming at V came to 0 bases and at J to 7 bases, leaving 7 bases not matched to a gene. CDR3 residues: CAWSVRGGLVGELFF. The CDR3 nucleotides read TGTGCCTGGAGTGTCCGGGGGGGCCTAGTCGGGGAGCTGTTTTTT.

The gene calls are TRBV6-5 and TRBJ2-5; 15 nucleotides align to TRBD2. Germline V lookup: CDR1 MNHEY, CDR2 SVGAGI. There are 14 residues in the CDR3. CDR3: CASGLAGGRETQYF. In nucleotides, the CDR3 is TGTGCGAGCGGACTAGCGGGAGGGCGAGAGACCCAGTACTTC.

This chain's CDR3 is CASSLDRFAYEQYF. The CDR3, as DNA: TGTGCCAGCAGCTTAGACCGATTTGCCTACGAGCAGTACTTC. The chain recombines TRBV11-1 with TRBJ2-7, with unresolved D. V was pared by 1 base and J by 2 bases, with 9 bases between. The CDR3 length is 14 residues. The V gene's germline CDR1 is SGHAT and CDR2 FQDESV (reference sequence).

This chain connects TRBV6-1 to TRBJ2-2; 10 bases are a match to TRBD1. CDR1 and CDR2 (germline): MNHNS, SASEGT. Trimming at V came to 4 bases and at J to 2 bases, leaving 4 bases not matched to a gene. This CDR3 has 16 amino acids. The CDR3 region has the DNA TGTGCCAGCAGTGCAGGGACAGGGGTCAACACCGGGGAGCTGTTTTTT. It encodes CASSAGTGVNTGELFF.

This chain uses TRBV2 with TRBJ2-2, with D possibly being TRBD1 (6 bases). CDR3 length: 14 residues. CDR1 is SNHLY, CDR2 FYNNEI, per germline. Trimming took off 7 bases at V and 3 bases at J, with 12 bases between the two ends. The CDR3: CASKLGADTGELFF. CDR3 bases: TGTGCCAGCAAACTGGGGGCGGACACCGGGGAGCTGTTTTTT. Combining the CDR3 with reference TRBV2 and TRBJ2-2 gives the whole variable domain EPEVTQTPSHQVTQMGQEVILRCVPISNHLYFYWYRQILGQKVEFLVSFYNNEISEKSEIFDDQFSVERPDGSNFTLKIRSTKLEDSAMYFCASKLGADTGELFFGEGSRLTVL.

V is TRBV5-4 and J is TRBJ2-2, with D possibly being TRBD2 (6 bases). Germline-derived CDR1 and CDR2 are SGHNT and YYREEE (reference sequence). CDR3 size: 16 residues. V lost 0 bases and J 2 bases, leaving 11 bases between the germline ends. The CDR3 region is CASSLGGGTNTGELFF. CDR3 DNA sequence: TGTGCCAGCAGCTTGGGTGGTGGGACTAACACCGGGGAGCTGTTTTTT.

The rearrangement uses TRBV6-1 and TRBJ2-5, with 14 bases aligning to TRBD2. CDR3 size: 16 residues. V shed 2 bases and J 7 bases; nucleotides not matched to a gene: 6. Germline V gene data show CDR1 as MNHNS and CDR2 as SASEGT. Here the CDR3 DNA reads TGTGCCAGCAGTGAACCGGGACTAGCGGGGGCAGGGACCCAGTACTTC. Protein sequence: CASSEPGLAGAGTQYF.